Below are 2 T cell receptor beta chains sequenced from a single sample in a study of blood T cell repertoires in COVID-19. TCRdb keeps only in-frame clones here, not all; method: immunoSEQ multiplex PCR. The table includes some 200,000 clones, approximately 88% detected once. The specimen sequenced was PBMCs or T cells enriched from blood (not recorded which). These receptors were collected from a woman under 30 who had recovered from COVID-19.

V gene TRBV4-1 combines with J gene TRBJ2-1, with D possibly TRBD2 on 6 matching bases. The CDR3 runs 15 residues. Between the trimmed V and J ends, which lost 1 base and 9 bases, there was a span of 16 bases. Looked up from germline, CDR1 is MGHRA and CDR2 is YSYEKL. CDR3 coding DNA: TGCGCCAGCAGCCAAGTAGTTAGTCGGGGGAGTGAGCAGTTCTTC. This translates into CASSQVVSRGSEQFF.

The chain is built from TRBV6-1 and TRBJ1-4; no definite D call. The V end was cut by 2 bases, the J end by 8 bases, with 15 bases between. Germline V gene data show CDR1 as MNHNS and CDR2 as SASEGT. The CDR3 is 15 amino acids. The CDR3 DNA sequence: TGTGCCAGCAGTGAAAGTGGCGGGTCGGGCGAAAAACTGTTTTTT. Translated: CASSESGGSGEKLFF.